The T cell receptor beta chain described here comes from a study of metastatic and nonmetastatic thyroid tumors. The overall study: Repertoires from blood and tumor or nodule tissue of malignant and benign thyroid patients were compared. Findings of the study overall: TCR beta diversity was reportedly significantly higher in malignant thyroid tumors than benign nodules, in blood and tumor.

Each patient came to thyroid surgery without any prior treatment (of any kind). This clone was detected ten times or more. Its specificity is not known. CDR3 size: 16 residues. Germline lookup yields CDR1 MGHRA and CDR2 YSYEKL. Trimming removed 3 bases at V and 1 base at J, with 14 bases between. Per the original methods: Construction of a distant-metastasis classifier for papillary thyroid cancer relied on CDR3 differences across clinicopathological groups. TCRdb re-clonotyped the PCR reads through MiXCR. TCRdb, rather than the study authors, made the V and J calls. Counted here are about 32,000 clones, 7.4% occurring once; the ten biggest clones make up 43%.

Sequencing was done on a sample of blood. This chain connects TRBV4-1 to TRBJ2-3; D unresolved. The TCR comes from a female donor with papillary thyroid cancer or a benign thyroid nodule (not recorded which). Some clones in this sample may be carry-over from other donors' samples. The CDR3 DNA sequence: TGCGCCAGCAGCCAGACTCCGGGTCTTCGCACAGATACGCAGTATTTT. Translating it yields CASSQTPGLRTDTQYF.